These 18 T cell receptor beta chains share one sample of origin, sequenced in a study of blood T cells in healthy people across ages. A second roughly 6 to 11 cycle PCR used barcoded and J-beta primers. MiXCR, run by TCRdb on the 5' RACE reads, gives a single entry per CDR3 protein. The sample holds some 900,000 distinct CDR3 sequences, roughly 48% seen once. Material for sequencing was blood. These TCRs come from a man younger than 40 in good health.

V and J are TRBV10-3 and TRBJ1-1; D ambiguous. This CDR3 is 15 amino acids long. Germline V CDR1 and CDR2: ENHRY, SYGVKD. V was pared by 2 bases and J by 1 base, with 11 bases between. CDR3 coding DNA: TGTGCCATCAGTGAGCGTTCCAGCCGGAACACTGAAGCTTTCTTT. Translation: CAISERSSRNTEAFF.

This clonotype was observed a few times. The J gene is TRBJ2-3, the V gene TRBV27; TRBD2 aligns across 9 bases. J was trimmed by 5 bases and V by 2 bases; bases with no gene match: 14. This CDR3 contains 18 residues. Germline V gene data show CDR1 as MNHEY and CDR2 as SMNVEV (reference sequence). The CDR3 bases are TGTGCCAGCAGTTTAATACCAGCGGGGGGTCCTCGTGGAGATACGCAGTATTTT. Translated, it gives CASSLIPAGGPRGDTQYF.

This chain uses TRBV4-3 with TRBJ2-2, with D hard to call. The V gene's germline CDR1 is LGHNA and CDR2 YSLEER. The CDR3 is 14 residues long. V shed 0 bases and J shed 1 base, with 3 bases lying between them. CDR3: CASSQDRNTGELFF. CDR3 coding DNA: TGCGCCAGCAGCCAAGATCGGAACACCGGGGAGCTGTTTTTT.

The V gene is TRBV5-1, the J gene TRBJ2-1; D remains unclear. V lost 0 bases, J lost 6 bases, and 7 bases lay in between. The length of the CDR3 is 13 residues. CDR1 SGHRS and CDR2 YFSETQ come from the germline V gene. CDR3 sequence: CASSLESVNEQFF. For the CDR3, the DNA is TGCGCCAGCAGCTTGGAGTCGGTCAATGAGCAGTTCTTC.

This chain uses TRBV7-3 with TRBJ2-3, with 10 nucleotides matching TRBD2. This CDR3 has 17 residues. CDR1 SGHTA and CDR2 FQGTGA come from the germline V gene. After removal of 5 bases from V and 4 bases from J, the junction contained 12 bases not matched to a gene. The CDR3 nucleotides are TGTGCCAGCAGCCCACTCCTCAGCGGGGGGGCCTCAGATACGCAGTATTTT. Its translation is CASSPLLSGGASDTQYF.

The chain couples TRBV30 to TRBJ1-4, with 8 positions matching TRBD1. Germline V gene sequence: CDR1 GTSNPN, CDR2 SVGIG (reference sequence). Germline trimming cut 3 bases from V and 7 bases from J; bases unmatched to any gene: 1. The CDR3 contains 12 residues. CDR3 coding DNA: TGTGCCTGGAGCAGGGGGCGTGAAAAACTGTTTTTT. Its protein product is CAWSRGREKLFF.

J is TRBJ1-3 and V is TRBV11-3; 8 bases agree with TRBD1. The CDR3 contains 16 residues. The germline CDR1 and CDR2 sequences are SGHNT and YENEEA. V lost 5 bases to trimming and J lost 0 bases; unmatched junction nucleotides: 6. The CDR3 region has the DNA TGTGCCAGCAGCCGACGGGACAGGAGCTCTGGAAACACCATATATTTT. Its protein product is CASSRRDRSSGNTIYF.

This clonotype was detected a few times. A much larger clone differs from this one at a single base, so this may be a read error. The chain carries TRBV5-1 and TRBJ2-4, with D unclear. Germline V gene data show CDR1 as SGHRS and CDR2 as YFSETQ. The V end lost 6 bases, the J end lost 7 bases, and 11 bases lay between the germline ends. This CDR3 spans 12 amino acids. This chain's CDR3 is CASIPSINIQYF. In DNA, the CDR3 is TGCGCCAGCATCCCTAGTATCAACATTCAGTACTTC.

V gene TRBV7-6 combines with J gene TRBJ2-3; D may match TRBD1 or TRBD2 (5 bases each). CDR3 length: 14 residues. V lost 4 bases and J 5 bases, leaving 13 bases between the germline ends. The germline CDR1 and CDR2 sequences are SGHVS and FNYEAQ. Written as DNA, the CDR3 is TGTGCCAGCAGCTCGGGGCCGCGACGAGATACGCAGTATTTT. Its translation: CASSSGPRRDTQYF. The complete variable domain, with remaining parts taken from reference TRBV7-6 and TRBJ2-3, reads GAGVSQSPRYKVTKRGQDVALRCDPISGHVSLYWYRQALGQGPEFLTYFNYEAQQDKSGLPNDRFSAERPEGSISTLTIQRTEQRDSAMYRCASSSGPRRDTQYFGPGTRLTVL.

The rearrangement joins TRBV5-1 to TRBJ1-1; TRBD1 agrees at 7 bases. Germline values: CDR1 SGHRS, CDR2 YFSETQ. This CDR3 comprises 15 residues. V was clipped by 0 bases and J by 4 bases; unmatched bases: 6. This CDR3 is CASSLDPGTATEAFF. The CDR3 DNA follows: TGCGCCAGCAGCTTGGACCCCGGGACAGCCACTGAAGCTTTCTTT.

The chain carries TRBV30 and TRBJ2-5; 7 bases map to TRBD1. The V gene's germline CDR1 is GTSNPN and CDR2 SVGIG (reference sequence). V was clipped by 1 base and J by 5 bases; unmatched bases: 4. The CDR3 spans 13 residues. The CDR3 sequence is CAWSEDRVETQYF. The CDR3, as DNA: TGTGCCTGGAGTGAAGACAGGGTTGAGACCCAGTACTTC.

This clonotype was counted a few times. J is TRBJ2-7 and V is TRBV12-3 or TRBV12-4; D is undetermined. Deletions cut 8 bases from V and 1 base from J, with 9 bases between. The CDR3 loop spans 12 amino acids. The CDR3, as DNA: TGTGCCAGCGGCCCTGGGTCCTACGAGCAGTACTTC. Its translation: CASGPGSYEQYF.

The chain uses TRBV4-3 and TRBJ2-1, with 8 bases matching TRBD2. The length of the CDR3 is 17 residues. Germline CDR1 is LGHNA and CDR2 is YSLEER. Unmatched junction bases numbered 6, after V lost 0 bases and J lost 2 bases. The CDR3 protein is CASSQDVAGSTYNEQFF. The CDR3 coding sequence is TGCGCCAGCAGCCAAGATGTAGCGGGGAGTACCTACAATGAGCAGTTCTTC.

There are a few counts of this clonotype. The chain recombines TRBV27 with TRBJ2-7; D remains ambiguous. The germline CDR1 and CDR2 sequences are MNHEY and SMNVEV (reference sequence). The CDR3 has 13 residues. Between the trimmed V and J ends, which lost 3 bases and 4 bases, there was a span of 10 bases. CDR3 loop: CASSLGKTYEQYF. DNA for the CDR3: TGTGCCAGCAGTTTGGGCAAAACTTACGAGCAGTACTTC.

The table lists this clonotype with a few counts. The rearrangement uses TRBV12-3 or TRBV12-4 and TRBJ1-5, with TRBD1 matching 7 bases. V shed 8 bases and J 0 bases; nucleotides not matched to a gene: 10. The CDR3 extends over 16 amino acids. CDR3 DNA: TGTGCCAGCGCTATTAGGGGGCTCCATAGCAATCAGCCCCAGCATTTT. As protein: CASAIRGLHSNQPQHF.

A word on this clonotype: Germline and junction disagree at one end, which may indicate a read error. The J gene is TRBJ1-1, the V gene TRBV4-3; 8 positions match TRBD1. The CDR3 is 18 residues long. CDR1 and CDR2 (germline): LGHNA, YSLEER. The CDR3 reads CTSSQIPWGQGAGTEAFF. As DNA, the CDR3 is TGCACCAGCAGCCAAATCCCTTGGGGGCAGGGGGCGGGAACTGAAGCTTTCTTT.

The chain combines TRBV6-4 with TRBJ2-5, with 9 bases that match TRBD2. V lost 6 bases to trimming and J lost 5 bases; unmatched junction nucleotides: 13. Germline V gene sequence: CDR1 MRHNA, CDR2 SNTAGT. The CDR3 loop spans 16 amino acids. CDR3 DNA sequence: TGTGCCAGCAGCCCTGGAATAGCGGGGGACGGCGAGACCCAGTACTTC. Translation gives CASSPGIAGDGETQYF.

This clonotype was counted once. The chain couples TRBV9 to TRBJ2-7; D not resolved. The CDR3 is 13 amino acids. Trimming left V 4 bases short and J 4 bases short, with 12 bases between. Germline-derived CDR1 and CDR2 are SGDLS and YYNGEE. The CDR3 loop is CASSPLGEYEQYF. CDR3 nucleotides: TGTGCCAGCAGCCCCCTAGGCGAGTACGAGCAGTACTTC.